This TCR beta chain was identified in a study of blood T cell repertoires in COVID-19. Study as a whole: PBMCs, B-cell-depleted T cells, or T cells provided the cDNA or gDNA that made up the material.

Looked up from germline, CDR1 is SGHRS and CDR2 is YFSETQ. The length of the CDR3 is 18 residues. The V and J ends lost 0 bases and 2 bases, in that order; junction bases with no gene match: 8. Per the authors' pipeline: Estimation of nucleated cell counts was performed using reference gene primer amplification. The table came from immunoSEQ multiplex PCR; TCRdb's copy has only in-frame clones and leaves some out. V and J calls plus clone size are reproduced from that table; the DNA served to infer D and trimming. The sample consists of 30,000 to 40,000 clones, 80% to 90% of them appearing once. Sequenced input: peripheral blood. The receptor was derived from a man aged 55-75 years with active COVID-19. This chain joins TRBV5-1 and TRBJ1-2; 12 bases are shared with TRBD1. CDR3 DNA sequence: TGCGCCAGCAGCTTGGACGGGACAGGGGGCGCGGTAAACTATGGCTACACCTTC. Its protein product is CASSLDGTGGAVNYGYTF. Supplemented by reference TRBV5-1 and TRBJ1-2, the full variable domain reads KAGVTQTPRYLIKTRGQQVTLSCSPISGHRSVSWYQQTPGQGLQFLFEYFSETQRNKGNFPGRFSGRQFSNSRSEMNVSTLELGDSALYLCASSLDGTGGAVNYGYTFGSGTRLTVV.